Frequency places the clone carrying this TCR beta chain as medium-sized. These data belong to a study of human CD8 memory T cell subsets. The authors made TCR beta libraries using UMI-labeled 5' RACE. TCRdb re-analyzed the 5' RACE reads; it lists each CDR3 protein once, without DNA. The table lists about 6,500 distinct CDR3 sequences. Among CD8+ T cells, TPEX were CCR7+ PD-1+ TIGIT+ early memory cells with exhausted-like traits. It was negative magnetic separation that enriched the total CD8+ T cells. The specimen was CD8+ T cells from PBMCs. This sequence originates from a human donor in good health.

The CDR3: CASSLATDYGYTF. The chain uses TRBV5-1 and TRBJ1-2. CDR3 length equals 13 residues. The germline V gene encodes CDR1 SGHRS and CDR2 YFSETQ.